The 26 T cell receptor beta chains below come from one sample, sequenced in a study of blood T cell repertoires in COVID-19. Method: immunoSEQ multiplex PCR; TCRdb's copy keeps in-frame clones and lacks some. This sample has about 500,000 clones, with 85% to 90% found just once. Sequenced material: peripheral blood. These receptors all stem from a woman aged 45-65 years with COVID-19, enrolled during active disease.

J is TRBJ1-6 and V is TRBV13; D is unresolved. CDR3 size: 16 residues. Trimming removed 0 bases at V and 10 bases at J, with 16 bases between. Germline V gene lookup returns CDR1 PRHDT and CDR2 FYEKMQ (reference sequence). This CDR3 reads CASSLGLVSPRSPLHF. Written as DNA, the CDR3 is TGTGCCAGCAGCTTAGGCCTGGTGTCTCCGCGGTCACCCCTCCACTTT.

This sequence joins TRBV9 and TRBJ2-3; 13 bases align to TRBD2. V lost 4 bases, J lost 4 bases, and 9 bases stayed unmatched. The CDR3 consists of 17 residues. CDR1 and CDR2 (germline): SGDLS, YYNGEE. DNA for the CDR3: TGTGCCAGCAGCACGACTAGCGGGGGGACCGGGGCAGATACGCAGTATTTT. It yields the protein CASSTTSGGTGADTQYF.

The V gene is TRBV5-1, the J gene TRBJ1-1, with 9 bases that match TRBD1. CDR1 is SGHRS, CDR2 YFSETQ, per germline. CDR3 size: 19 residues. V lost 1 base and J lost 2; bases outside the gene matches: 15. DNA of the CDR3: TGCGCCAGCAGCTTGACAGGGGGCGCGGTATCATCCGGCAACACTGAAGCTTTCTTT. Amino acids: CASSLTGGAVSSGNTEAFF.

This chain connects TRBV6-5 to TRBJ1-1; D possibly corresponds to TRBD1 (5 bases). The CDR3 totals 13 residues. Germline V gene lookup returns CDR1 MNHEY and CDR2 SVGAGI. Trimming pared 8 bases from V and 8 bases from J, leaving 18 bases between. The CDR3 reads CASPKPPTDEAFF. The DNA of the CDR3 is TGTGCCAGCCCAAAGCCCCCGACAGACGAAGCTTTCTTT.

The gene calls are TRBV5-1 and TRBJ1-1; D is possibly TRBD1 (6 bases). CDR3 length equals 15 residues. The V end lost 2 bases, the J end lost 5 bases, and 16 bases lay between the germline ends. In germline, CDR1 is SGHRS, CDR2 YFSETQ. The CDR3 sequence: CASSFSGVGGTEAFF. The CDR3 DNA is TGCGCCAGCAGCTTCTCAGGGGTAGGTGGAACTGAAGCTTTCTTT.

This chain uses TRBV5-5 with TRBJ1-1; no clear D. The V end lost 2 bases, the J end lost 1 base, and 9 bases lay between the germline ends. The CDR3 has 14 residues. CDR1 SGHKS and CDR2 YYEKEE come from the germline V gene (reference sequence). CDR3 amino acids: CASSFNRANTEAFF. The DNA of the CDR3 is TGTGCCAGCAGCTTTAACCGCGCGAACACTGAAGCTTTCTTT.

V is TRBV5-1 and J is TRBJ1-1, with 8 bases aligning to TRBD1. The V gene end was trimmed by 5 bases and the J gene end by 4 bases; junction bases not matched to a gene: 10. Germline CDR1 and CDR2: SGHRS and YFSETQ. The CDR3 sequence is 15 residues long. CDR3 region: CASSYAGGAVTEAFF. The CDR3 region has the DNA TGCGCCAGCAGTTACGCAGGGGGCGCCGTCACTGAAGCTTTCTTT.

CDR3 nucleotides: TGCAGCGTTGAAGTCCGGAAGGGGCTCTCCTACGAGCAGTACTTC. Protein sequence: CSVEVRKGLSYEQYF. The chain carries TRBV29-1 and TRBJ2-7, with D possibly being TRBD1 (5 bases). The germline V gene has CDR1 SQVTM and CDR2 ANQGSEA. V was clipped by 1 base and J by 0 bases, with 13 bases between them. This CDR3 comprises 15 residues.

The V and J genes are TRBV10-1 and TRBJ1-5; D is ambiguous. V was trimmed by 7 bases and J by 0 bases, leaving 10 bases between them. This CDR3 comprises 14 residues. The V gene's germline CDR1 is WNHNN and CDR2 SYGVQD (reference sequence). CDR3 loop: CASNSLNSNQPQHF. CDR3 bases: TGCGCCAGCAATTCACTAAATAGCAATCAGCCCCAGCATTTT.

The V gene is TRBV15, the J gene TRBJ1-1; tentative D call: TRBD1 (6 bases). The V gene lost 1 base and the J gene lost 1 base, with 13 bases spanning the gap. Germline-derived CDR1 and CDR2 are LNHNV and YYDKDF (reference sequence). This CDR3 has 16 amino acids. CDR3 in DNA: TGTGCCACCAGCAGAGGGGAAGCGGGGGCGAACACTGAAGCTTTCTTT. Protein sequence: CATSRGEAGANTEAFF.

This clone appeared a few times. This chain joins TRBV4-1 and TRBJ1-5; tentative D call: TRBD1 (5 bases). The CDR3 is 14 residues long. CDR1 and CDR2 (germline): MGHRA, YSYEKL. V was shortened by 4 bases and J by 4 bases, with 11 bases between the two germline ends. The CDR3 DNA reads TGCGCCAGCAGCCCGAGGGAGGGGAATCAGCCCCAGCATTTT. This translates into CASSPREGNQPQHF.

The V gene is TRBV25-1, the J gene TRBJ1-2; 8 positions match TRBD1. Losses at the gene ends were 6 bases for V and 4 bases for J; bases not matched to a gene: 19. CDR1 and CDR2 from the germline V gene are MGHDK and SYGVNS. The CDR3 covers 18 residues. The CDR3 DNA follows: TGTGCCAGCAGGGCTTCAGTCCGACAGGGGCGCACGGGCTATGGCTACACCTTC. Its protein is CASRASVRQGRTGYGYTF.

The chain is built from TRBV5-1 and TRBJ2-3, with D possibly being TRBD1 (6 bases). Trimming took 3 bases from V and 6 from J, leaving 8 bases between them. From germline, CDR1 is SGHRS and CDR2 YFSETQ. The CDR3 totals 12 residues. The CDR3 nucleotides read TGCGCCAGCAGCTCAGGGGAGGATACGCAGTATTTT. Translating it yields CASSSGEDTQYF. Full variable domain (outside the CDR3, taken from reference TRBV5-1 and TRBJ2-3): KAGVTQTPRYLIKTRGQQVTLSCSPISGHRSVSWYQQTPGQGLQFLFEYFSETQRNKGNFPGRFSGRQFSNSRSEMNVSTLELGDSALYLCASSSGEDTQYFGPGTRLTVL.

The V gene is TRBV9, the J gene TRBJ1-1, with D tentatively TRBD1 (5 bases). Trimming cost V 4 bases and J 5 bases, with 15 bases left between them. The germline V gene has CDR1 SGDLS and CDR2 YYNGEE. This CDR3 spans 14 amino acids. The CDR3 bases are TGTGCCAGCAGCTCGAGGACCGGGGGAACTGAAGCTTTCTTT. Protein: CASSSRTGGTEAFF.

The gene calls are TRBV7-2 and TRBJ1-1; D unclear. The germline V gene encodes CDR1 SGHTA and CDR2 FQGNSA. The CDR3 totals 13 residues. The V gene lost 5 bases and the J gene lost 4 bases, with 11 bases spanning the gap. The CDR3 here is CASSRLGSTEAFF. The DNA for the CDR3 is TGTGCCAGCAGCCGTCTGGGGAGCACTGAAGCTTTCTTT.

The table lists this clone with a few counts. This chain's CDR3 is CASSDGDSPLHF. In nucleotides, the CDR3 is TGCGCCAGCAGTGACGGGGATTCACCCCTCCACTTT. The V gene is TRBV10-1, the J gene TRBJ1-6; no reliable D call. The CDR3 is 12 residues long. Trimming pared 3 bases from V and 8 bases from J, leaving 5 bases between. Germline CDR1 and CDR2: WNHNN and SYGVQD (reference sequence).

The V and J genes are TRBV6-5 and TRBJ1-6; 8 nucleotides line up with TRBD1. Germline values: CDR1 MNHEY, CDR2 SVGAGI. Trimming cost V 0 bases and J 13 bases; bases outside gene matches: 2. The CDR3 length is 13 residues. CDR3 in amino acids: CASSYSDRAPLHF. CDR3 nucleotide sequence: TGTGCCAGCAGTTACTCGGACAGGGCGCCCCTCCACTTT.

In this sample, this clone turned up a few times. Other DNA sequences within the sample encode an identical CDR3. This chain uses TRBV5-1 with TRBJ1-4; D is uncertain. Germline V CDR1 and CDR2: SGHRS, YFSETQ. Trimming cost V 1 base and J 0 bases, with 7 bases left between them. CDR3 length: 15 amino acids. CDR3 sequence (DNA): TGCGCCAGCAGCTTGACGGGTGCAACTAATGAAAAACTGTTTTTT. This sequence encodes CASSLTGATNEKLFF. The full variable domain, with the rest looked up from reference TRBV5-1 and TRBJ1-4, is KAGVTQTPRYLIKTRGQQVTLSCSPISGHRSVSWYQQTPGQGLQFLFEYFSETQRNKGNFPGRFSGRQFSNSRSEMNVSTLELGDSALYLCASSLTGATNEKLFFGSGTQLSVL.

V gene TRBV7-2 combines with J gene TRBJ2-1, with no clear D. V lost 3 bases and J 3 bases, leaving 6 bases between the germline ends. The CDR3 runs 13 residues. The V gene's germline CDR1 is SGHTA and CDR2 FQGNSA. The CDR3: CASSLYNYNEQFF. The CDR3 DNA is TGTGCCAGCAGCTTGTACAACTACAATGAGCAGTTCTTC.

This rearrangement joins TRBV7-9 to TRBJ2-1, with D possibly being TRBD1 (5 bases). This CDR3 has 14 residues. The V gene lost 7 bases and the J gene lost 3 bases, with 13 bases spanning the gap. Germline CDR1 reads SEHNR; CDR2 reads FQNEAQ (reference sequence). The CDR3 region has the DNA TGTGCCAGCATGCAGGGAATCATCTACAATGAGCAGTTCTTC. The encoded protein is CASMQGIIYNEQFF.

This clone was counted only a few times. V is TRBV7-8 and J is TRBJ1-4, with TRBD1 identical over 8 bases. Germline assignment: CDR1 SGHVS and CDR2 FQNEAQ. Germline trimming cut 5 bases from V and 6 bases from J; bases unmatched to any gene: 5. The CDR3 runs to 14 residues. CDR3 region: CASSRTGRDEKLFF. DNA for the CDR3: TGTGCCAGCAGCCGGACAGGGCGAGATGAAAAACTGTTTTTT.

The gene calls are TRBV12-3 or TRBV12-4 and TRBJ1-2, with 7 bases aligning to TRBD1. This CDR3 spans 13 amino acids. J lost 2 bases, V lost 6 bases, and 3 bases had no gene match. In DNA, the CDR3 is TGTGCCAGCAGCCTCAGGGGGAACTATGGCTACACCTTC. Translation gives CASSLRGNYGYTF.

The V and J genes are TRBV5-1 and TRBJ2-5, with 9 positions matching TRBD1. The CDR3 length is 15 residues. Germline V CDR1 and CDR2: SGHRS, YFSETQ. V trimming: 5 bases; J trimming: 3 bases; junction bases outside the gene matches: 8. The DNA of the CDR3 is TGCGCCAGCAGTTTACAGGGGGCTGTAGAAGAGACCCAGTACTTC. Amino acids: CASSLQGAVEETQYF.

This chain uses TRBV28 with TRBJ1-5; 7 nucleotides agree with TRBD1. Germline V lookup: CDR1 MDHEN, CDR2 SYDVKM. CDR3 size: 15 residues. The ends lost 4 bases at V and 12 bases at J; junction bases unmatched: 15. The CDR3 here is CASSSHPDRDVVQHF. The CDR3 DNA reads TGTGCCAGCAGTTCCCACCCCGACAGGGACGTAGTCCAGCATTTT.

A word on this clone: The junction does not match germline at one end; this may be a read error. The gene calls are TRBV6-5 and TRBJ1-2; 7 bases fit TRBD1. The CDR3 runs to 14 residues. In germline, CDR1 is MNHEY, CDR2 SVGAGI. CDR3 sequence reads: CARRGAGANYGYTF. The DNA for the CDR3 is TGTGCCCGCAGGGGGGCGGGGGCGAACTATGGCTACACCTTC.

The chain employs TRBV6-6 and TRBJ1-2; TRBD1 matches at 9 bases. Germline trimming cut 2 bases from V and 8 bases from J; bases unmatched to any gene: 3. Germline lookup yields CDR1 MNHNY and CDR2 SVGAGI (reference sequence). This CDR3 is 13 amino acids long. The CDR3 nucleotides are TGTGCCAGCAGTTACGGGGACAGGGAGGGCTACACCTTC. The encoded protein is CASSYGDREGYTF.